The clone carrying this TCR beta chain occurred a few times. As yet, its antigen is unknown. The V and J ends lost 0 bases and 4 bases respectively, with 21 bases between them. This CDR3 contains 18 residues. Per the germline V gene, CDR1 is LNHNV and CDR2 is YYDKDF (reference sequence). TCRdb used MiXCR to reprocess the reads, holding one entry per CDR3 protein. The sample holds about 920,000 distinct CDR3 sequences, 31% seen once. This entry comes from a study of T cell repertoires in cytomegalovirus infection. In the study overall: Matching HLA type, along with CMV infection, was indicated by public TCR beta signatures. Whole-study findings and limits: Dominant in the ex vivo response were TCR beta clonotypes restricted by HLA-C and specific for CMV.

The TCR comes from a human donor in good health (CMV status not recorded). Some clones in this sample may be carry-over from other donors' samples. The V call is TRBV15, the J call TRBJ1-2, with D hard to call. Sequencing used cultured CD8+ T cells from PBMCs, obtained from culture after CMV antigen stimulation. CDR3 in amino acids: CATSRDAHSVLGGYGYTF. The CDR3 nucleotides read TGTGCCACCAGCAGAGATGCCCATTCAGTCCTAGGTGGCTATGGCTACACCTTC.